These T cell receptor beta chains were read from a single sample in a study of CD8 T cells in ankylosing spondylitis. TCRdb itself ran the 5' RACE reads through MiXCR, one entry per CDR3 protein. The sample holds under 200,000 distinct CDR3 sequences, around a tenth seen once. Sequenced input: blood, either unsorted or a sorted T cell fraction (not recorded which). These receptors all come from a female donor with ankylosing spondylitis or in good health (not recorded which). The CDR3 runs from the conserved cysteine through the conserved F or W. The D gene is left open where the match is weak. Size is omitted from some rows. Given values are once, few, many or a class for expanded clones.

J	V	size	D	CDR3	DNA
TRBJ2-2	TRBV6-2/TRBV6-3	-	-	CASSYSKGTPTGELFF	TGTGCCAGCAGTTACTCGAAAGGGACACCGACCGGGGAGCTGTTTTTT
TRBJ2-7	TRBV7-2	-	TRBD2	CASSLLAATYEQYF	TGTGCCAGCAGCTTACTAGCGGCTACCTACGAGCAGTACTTC
TRBJ2-1	TRBV7-7	many	TRBD2	CASSFRLAGADEQFF	TGTGCTAGCAGCTTCCGACTAGCGGGAGCTGACGAGCAGTTCTTC
TRBJ2-6	TRBV7-9	few	TRBD2	CASSLREAGANVLTF	TGTGCCAGCAGCCTTCGGGAGGCTGGGGCCAACGTCCTGACTTTC
TRBJ2-2	TRBV6-1	many	-	CASSPRSPDTGELFF	TGTGCCAGCAGCCCTAGAAGCCCCGACACCGGGGAGCTGTTTTTT
TRBJ1-2	TRBV19	-	-	CARESHGYGYTF	TGTGCCAGGGAGTCTCACGGGTATGGCTACACCTTC
TRBJ2-1	TRBV6-2/TRBV6-3	few	-	CASSYAGIGYNEQFF	TGTGCCAGCAGTTACGCGGGGATCGGCTACAATGAGCAGTTCTTC
TRBJ2-2	TRBV27	few	TRBD2	CASRLAGTPGELFF	TGTGCCAGCAGGCTAGCGGGGACTCCCGGGGAGCTGTTTTTT
TRBJ2-1	TRBV21-1	few	-	CASSKGQGPTPSYNEQFF	TGTGCCAGCAGCAAGGGACAGGGGCCTACCCCTTCCTACAATGAGCAGTTCTTC
TRBJ2-1	TRBV9	-	-	CASSVHPEGGEQFF	TGTGCCAGCAGCGTGCATCCGGAGGGGGGCGAGCAGTTCTTC
TRBJ2-3	TRBV7-9	-	TRBD2	CASSLAQREGGDTQYF	TGTGCCAGCAGCTTAGCCCAGCGGGAGGGAGGGGATACGCAGTATTTT
TRBJ1-1	TRBV4-3	few	-	CASSQKRGGTEAFF	TGCGCCAGCAGCCAAAAGCGGGGCGGCACTGAAGCTTTCTTT
TRBJ2-7	TRBV29-1	many	-	CSVEDNWDEQYF	TGCAGCGTTGAAGATAACTGGGACGAGCAGTACTTC
TRBJ2-5	TRBV4-1	-	-	CASSQGASSETQYF	TGCGCCAGCAGCCAAGGAGCAAGCTCAGAGACCCAGTACTTC
TRBJ2-7	TRBV20-1	many	TRBD2	CSARDLPSGYEQYF	TGCAGTGCTAGAGATCTCCCTAGCGGTTACGAGCAGTACTTC
TRBJ2-7	TRBV19	few	-	CASSDPTGGEQYF	TGTGCCAGTAGTGACCCGACAGGCGGGGAGCAGTACTTC
TRBJ2-1	TRBV30	-	TRBD1	CAWTGGAGGWNEQFF	TGTGCCTGGACCGGAGGGGCAGGGGGCTGGAATGAGCAGTTCTTC
TRBJ1-1	TRBV4-3	-	-	CASSQVAGNTEAFF	TGCGCCAGCAGCCAAGTTGCCGGGAACACTGAAGCTTTCTTT
TRBJ1-1	TRBV12-3/TRBV12-4	-	TRBD1	CASTPGGLTEAFF	TGTGCCAGCACCCCAGGGGGATTGACTGAAGCTTTCTTT
TRBJ2-1	TRBV7-2	many	-	CASSLETPYNEQFF	TGTGCCAGCAGCTTAGAAACACCCTACAATGAGCAGTTCTTC
TRBJ2-1	TRBV15	-	TRBD2	CATSRSGGNEQFF	TGTGCCACCAGCAGGTCGGGGGGCAATGAGCAGTTCTTC
TRBJ2-5	TRBV7-9	many	-	CASSLAYVEETQYF	TGTGCCAGCAGCTTAGCGTACGTGGAAGAGACCCAGTACTTC
TRBJ2-7	TRBV6-5	few	-	CASSYSIAGAYEQYF	TGTGCCAGCAGTTACTCGATAGCAGGGGCCTACGAGCAGTACTTC
TRBJ2-2	TRBV6-1	-	-	CASSPGAGGELFF	TGTGCCAGCAGCCCCGGGGCGGGGGGGGAGCTGTTTTTT
TRBJ2-3	TRBV29-1	many	-	CSVVSDTQYF	TGCAGCGTTGTCTCAGATACGCAGTATTTT
TRBJ2-1	TRBV2	-	TRBD2	CASARLAGSYNEQFF	TGTGCCAGCGCTAGACTAGCGGGGTCCTACAATGAGCAGTTCTTC
TRBJ2-1	TRBV10-3	many	-	CAISPGPPSRSRDEQFF	TGTGCCATCAGTCCAGGCCCCCCATCGAGGAGTCGCGATGAGCAGTTCTTC
TRBJ2-1	TRBV12-3/TRBV12-4	few	TRBD2	CASTWISGRTVDEQFF	TGTGCCAGCACCTGGATTAGCGGGAGGACGGTGGATGAGCAGTTCTTC
TRBJ2-7	TRBV5-5	few	-	CASSLEWRGEQYF	TGTGCCAGCAGCTTGGAGTGGAGGGGCGAGCAGTACTTC
TRBJ2-5	TRBV6-1	few	-	CASSDVYQDWTQYF	TGTGCCAGCAGTGATGTCTATCAAGATTGGACCCAGTACTTC
TRBJ2-3	TRBV27	few	-	CASSLGAGGTDTQYF	TGTGCCAGCAGCTTAGGGGCAGGTGGCACAGATACGCAGTATTTT
TRBJ1-5	TRBV4-3	-	-	CASRETALDGNQPQHF	TGCGCCAGCAGAGAAACTGCCCTGGACGGCAATCAGCCCCAGCATTTT
TRBJ2-1	TRBV28	-	TRBD2	CASMEAGEIHNEQFF	TGTGCCAGCATGGAGGCGGGAGAGATCCACAATGAGCAGTTCTTC
TRBJ2-5	TRBV11-2	few	-	CASSLSPNQETQYF	TGTGCCAGCAGCTTAAGCCCAAACCAAGAGACCCAGTACTTC
TRBJ1-4	TRBV7-2	few	TRBD1	CAISTGGKLFF	TGTGCCATCTCGACAGGGGGAAAACTGTTTTTT
TRBJ2-1	TRBV6-2/TRBV6-3	few	TRBD1	CASSYSDRGGDEQFF	TGTGCCAGCAGTTACTCCGACAGGGGCGGGGATGAGCAGTTCTTC
TRBJ2-5	TRBV7-9	-	-	CASRSTQILQETQYF	TGTGCCAGCAGATCAACGCAGATACTTCAAGAGACCCAGTACTTC
TRBJ2-7	TRBV7-9	once	TRBD1	CASSLAGQGAWEKYF	TGTGCCAGCAGCTTAGCGGGACAGGGGGCTTGGGAGAAGTACTTC
TRBJ2-1	TRBV24-1	-	-	CATSPDHNNEQFF	TGTGCCACCAGTCCCGACCACAACAATGAGCAGTTCTTC
TRBJ2-3	TRBV9	-	-	CASSVDDTQYF	TGTGCCAGCAGCGTAGATGATACGCAGTATTTT
TRBJ2-7	TRBV20-1	-	TRBD2	CSARDRPLAGLYEQYF	TGCAGTGCTAGAGATAGGCCCCTAGCGGGACTCTACGAGCAGTACTTC
TRBJ2-5	TRBV7-2	many	-	CASSWTARDQETQYF	TGTGCCAGCAGCTGGACAGCGCGTGACCAAGAGACCCAGTACTTC
TRBJ2-7	TRBV4-3	-	-	CASSQSRGSLYEQYF	TGCGCCAGCAGCCAAAGTAGGGGCAGCCTCTACGAGCAGTACTTC
TRBJ2-7	TRBV10-3	few	-	CAISVSDRLSYEQYF	TGTGCCATCAGTGTTAGCGACCGACTCTCCTACGAGCAGTACTTC
TRBJ2-1	TRBV12-3/TRBV12-4	-	-	CASSHDSANNEQFF	TGTGCCAGCAGCCACGATAGCGCAAACAATGAGCAGTTCTTC
TRBJ2-1	TRBV9	-	TRBD2	CASSAGGGAYNEQFF	TGTGCCAGCAGCGCGGGGGGGGGAGCCTACAATGAGCAGTTCTTC